The 5 T cell receptor beta chains in this list originate from one sample, sequenced in a study of blood T cell repertoires in COVID-19. Measured with immunoSEQ multiplex PCR; TCRdb has only the in-frame clones, and not every one. In the table there are about 200,000 clones, around 79% of which are singletons. The sequencing input was peripheral blood. All receptors come from a woman between 40 and 50 years old with COVID-19, enrolled during active disease.

V and J are TRBV6-2 or TRBV6-3 and TRBJ2-7, with TRBD2 identical over 8 bases. The J segment lost 2 bases and the V segment lost 2 bases, leaving 23 bases of the junction unmatched. The germline gives CDR1 MNHEY, CDR2 SVGEGT. This CDR3 has 21 amino acids. The CDR3 nucleotides read TGTGCCAGCAGTTACCAGGGACGAGGGGCGGGGGGCCTCAAGGAAACCTACGAGCAGTACTTC. Its protein is CASSYQGRGAGGLKETYEQYF.

As to this clone: The junction departs from the called germline gene at one end, perhaps through a read error. The V call is TRBV11-2, the J call TRBJ2-3; 8 bases are a match to TRBD2. Germline values: CDR1 SGHAT, CDR2 FQNNGV. The CDR3 is made up of 14 amino acids. The CDR3 is CASRTDPGLGFWEF. For the CDR3, the DNA is TGTGCCAGCAGGACCGATCCGGGACTAGGGTTTTGGGAGTTT.

The chain employs TRBV21-1 and TRBJ2-1; the D segment call TRBD1 is taken from the table without a DNA check. TRBV21-1 is described as a pseudogene. There are 18 residues in the CDR3. The CDR3 DNA reads TGTGCCAGCGCATGGCGATCCGGGACAGATAGCTCCTACAATGAGCAGTTCTTC. It yields the protein CASAWRSGTDSSYNEQFF.

The V gene is TRBV2, the J gene TRBJ2-1; D is possibly TRBD2 (6 bases). This CDR3 region has 15 residues. V dropped 2 bases and J dropped 0 bases, with 8 bases sitting between them. In germline, CDR1 is SNHLY, CDR2 FYNNEI. CDR3 DNA: TGTGCCAGCAGTGAACTCGGGGGCTCCTACAATGAGCAGTTCTTC. It specifies CASSELGGSYNEQFF.

The V call is TRBV5-1, the J call TRBJ1-4; no clear D gene. V lost 0 bases and J 1 base, leaving 7 bases between the germline ends. The length of the CDR3 is 15 residues. From germline, CDR1 is SGHRS and CDR2 YFSETQ. CDR3 loop: CASSLAGVTNEKLFF. The CDR3 DNA sequence: TGCGCCAGCAGCTTGGCCGGGGTAACTAATGAAAAACTGTTTTTT.